The present T cell receptor beta chain was sequenced within a study of cytomegalovirus exposure and HLA in healthy donors. With regard to this clone: Antigen: not known.

Germline CDR1 and CDR2: SGHVS and FNYEAQ. V trimming: 4 bases; J trimming: 2 bases; junction bases outside the gene matches: 2. This CDR3 has 14 amino acids. Whole-study findings and limits: The study labeled under 200 TCR beta chains cytomegalovirus-associated.

Using immunoSEQ multiplex PCR, the repertoire was profiled, and TCRdb retains in-frame clones only, with some absent. The sample records 280,000 or so clones, approximately 90% being singletons. This sequence was found in a woman younger than 30 in good health and CMV-seronegative. The chain employs TRBV7-6 and TRBJ2-7; 10 bases are a match to TRBD2. The specimen sequenced was PBMCs. The CDR3 DNA sequence: TGTGCCAGCAGCTCAGCGGGAGGGCCCTACGAGCAGTACTTC. The encoded protein is CASSSAGGPYEQYF.